The 23 T cell receptor beta chains reported below all come from one sample, sequenced in a study of CD8+CD57+ T cells in acquired aplastic anemia. Researchers used genomic DNA as the template to profile TCR beta VDJ and CDR3. A single record per CDR3 protein comes from TCRdb applying MiXCR to the reads. The sample carries 90,000 to 120,000 distinct CDR3 sequences, 51% recorded once. Material for sequencing was sorted CD4+, CD8+, or CD8+CD57+ T cells (not recorded which) from PBMCs. The source of these receptors is a human donor in good health, serving as a control.

This clonotype appeared many times. The rearrangement links TRBV12-3 or TRBV12-4 to TRBJ2-6; TRBD2 is a possible D gene (5 bases). This CDR3 is 16 amino acids long. Trimming removed 7 bases at V and 0 bases at J, with 13 bases between. The CDR3: CASTPSGFSGANVLTF. CDR3 nucleotide sequence: TGTGCCAGCACCCCCTCGGGGTTCTCTGGGGCCAACGTCCTGACTTTC.

V gene TRBV10-3 combines with J gene TRBJ1-5; 7 bases match TRBD1. The CDR3 is made up of 15 amino acids. Germline CDR1 and CDR2: ENHRY and SYGVKD. The V and J ends lost 5 bases and 2 bases, in that order; junction bases with no gene match: 6. CDR3 amino acids: CAISPGQLGNQPQHF. The CDR3 nucleotides are TGTGCCATCAGTCCGGGACAGTTGGGCAATCAGCCCCAGCATTTT.

The genes are TRBV24-1 and TRBJ2-2; D uncertain. V was cut by 7 bases and J by 0 bases, with 8 bases left in between. CDR1 is KGHDR and CDR2 is SFDVKD in the germline V gene. CDR3 length equals 14 residues. The CDR3 DNA sequence: TGTGCCACCAGAACAGTAACGAACACCGGGGAGCTGTTTTTT. It translates to CATRTVTNTGELFF.

This clonotype has ten or more counts. This chain's CDR3 is CAWSPDAYGYTF. Here the CDR3 DNA reads TGTGCCTGGAGTCCGGACGCCTATGGCTACACCTTC. V and J are TRBV30 and TRBJ1-2; D is unclear. V shed 2 bases and J shed 4 bases, with 8 bases lying between them. Germline values: CDR1 GTSNPN, CDR2 SVGIG (reference sequence). The length of the CDR3 is 12 residues.

The chain carries TRBV19 and TRBJ2-4; maybe TRBD1 (5 bases). Germline V lookup: CDR1 LNHDA, CDR2 SQIVND (reference sequence). Trimming took 0 bases from V and 6 from J, leaving 9 bases between them. CDR3 length equals 14 residues. Here the CDR3 reads CASSIDQGRNIQYF. CDR3 nucleotides: TGTGCCAGTAGTATAGATCAGGGCCGAAACATTCAGTACTTC.

This clonotype was observed at least ten times. The rearrangement uses TRBV5-6 and TRBJ1-6; D gene uncertain. V lost 0 bases and J 10 bases, leaving 8 bases between the germline ends. Per the germline V gene, CDR1 is SGHDT and CDR2 is YYEEEE. This CDR3 spans 13 amino acids. CDR3 nucleotide sequence: TGTGCCAGCAGCTTGGTAGGTGCCTCACCCCTCCACTTT. Amino acids: CASSLVGASPLHF.

This chain joins TRBV12-3 or TRBV12-4 and TRBJ1-3; perhaps TRBD1 as D (6 bases). V lost 5 bases and J lost 5, with 16 bases in between. There are 15 residues in the CDR3. The CDR3 DNA follows: TGTGCCAGCAGTCCGGTGGACAGAGGCCGAAACACCATATATTTT. Amino acids: CASSPVDRGRNTIYF.

To note about this clonotype: The conserved final phenylalanine or tryptophan is absent from the CDR3, which likely points to a read error. J is TRBJ2-7 and V is TRBV10-3, with 12 bases matching TRBD2. This CDR3 region has 16 residues. Looked up from germline, CDR1 is ENHRY and CDR2 is SYGVKD. CDR3 sequence: CAIGELLAGGPYEQYL. The CDR3 DNA is TGTGCCATCGGTGAGTTACTAGCGGGGGGACCATACGAGCAGTACCTC.

This chain uses TRBV2 with TRBJ2-1; D is perhaps TRBD1 (6 bases). Trimming removed 5 bases from V and 10 bases from J, with 9 bases in between. The V gene's germline CDR1 is SNHLY and CDR2 FYNNEI. The CDR3 sequence is 11 residues long. Written as DNA, the CDR3 is TGTGCCAGCAGTCCGGACAGAGAGCAGTTCTTC. Translated: CASSPDREQFF. Based on the CDR3 plus reference TRBV2 and TRBJ2-1, the full variable domain is EPEVTQTPSHQVTQMGQEVILRCVPISNHLYFYWYRQILGQKVEFLVSFYNNEISEKSEIFDDQFSVERPDGSNFTLKIRSTKLEDSAMYFCASSPDREQFFGPGTRLTVL.

The sample holds many counts of this clonotype. V and J are TRBV4-1 and TRBJ2-5; 8 bases agree with TRBD1. Germline CDR1 is MGHRA and CDR2 is YSYEKL. The trim removed 4 bases at V and 4 bases at J, leaving 14 bases unmatched. The CDR3 totals 17 residues. The CDR3 DNA follows: TGCGCCAGCAGCCCGAAGGTCAGGGGGCTGACTACAGAGACCCAGTACTTC. It specifies CASSPKVRGLTTETQYF.

The table lists this clonotype with many counts. This chain connects TRBV6-1 to TRBJ2-7, with a weak D call TRBD1 (6 bases). The V gene's germline CDR1 is MNHNS and CDR2 SASEGT. CDR3 length: 13 amino acids. V dropped 7 bases and J dropped 1 base, with 11 bases sitting between them. The CDR3 DNA sequence: TGTGCCAGCAAAGTACAGGGATCCTACGAGCAGTACTTC. Translated, it gives CASKVQGSYEQYF.

This sequence joins TRBV25-1 and TRBJ2-5; 9 bases fit TRBD1. Germline values: CDR1 MGHDK, CDR2 SYGVNS. The CDR3 sequence is 14 residues long. V trimming: 3 bases; J trimming: 7 bases; junction bases outside the gene matches: 6. As DNA, the CDR3 is TGTGCCAGCAGTGAGGCCGGACAGGGGAGGACCCAGTACTTC. Its protein product is CASSEAGQGRTQYF.

Note on this clonotype: The junction and the germline gene differ at one end; a read error may be behind it. The chain couples TRBV7-3 to TRBJ2-1; 8 bases agree with TRBD1. Germline V gives CDR1 SGHTA, CDR2 FQGTGA. CDR3 length equals 16 residues. In DNA form, the CDR3 reads TGTGCCGGCAGCCCCCGCCCGGGACAGGCCTACAATGAGCAGTTCTTC. Its translation is CAGSPRPGQAYNEQFF. The entire variable domain, with the rest obtained from reference TRBV7-3 and TRBJ2-1, is as follows: GAGVSQTPSNKVTEKGKYVELRCDPISGHTALYWYRQSLGQGPEFLIYFQGTGAADDSGLPNDRFFAVRPEGSVSTLKIQRTERGDSAVYLCAGSPRPGQAYNEQFFGPGTRLTVL.

The CDR3 region is CASSLSRDGYGYTF. In DNA, the CDR3 is TGTGCCAGCAGCTTATCCCGGGACGGTTATGGCTACACCTTC. The chain carries TRBV7-2 and TRBJ1-2; maybe TRBD1 (5 bases). The CDR3 consists of 14 residues. CDR1 is SGHTA and CDR2 is FQGNSA in the germline V gene. Between the trimmed V and J ends, which lost 2 bases and 5 bases, there was a span of 12 bases.

The chain joins TRBV7-6 to TRBJ2-5, with D tentatively TRBD2 (5 bases). Germline assignment: CDR1 SGHVS and CDR2 FNYEAQ. The CDR3 spans 13 residues. V was shortened by 5 bases and J by 4 bases, with 11 bases between the two germline ends. CDR3 DNA sequence: TGTGCCAGCAGCATCTGGACTGCAGAGACCCAGTACTTC. Translated, it gives CASSIWTAETQYF. Complete variable domain (other parts from reference TRBV7-6 and TRBJ2-5): GAGVSQSPRYKVTKRGQDVALRCDPISGHVSLYWYRQALGQGPEFLTYFNYEAQQDKSGLPNDRFSAERPEGSISTLTIQRTEQRDSAMYRCASSIWTAETQYFGPGTRLLVL.

This clonotype was counted at least ten times. V usage is TRBV4-2 and J usage is TRBJ2-5, with TRBD1 identical over 7 bases. The CDR3 covers 14 residues. V lost 0 bases to trimming and J lost 5 bases; unmatched junction nucleotides: 3. CDR1 LGHNA and CDR2 YNFKEQ come from the germline V gene. CDR3 sequence (DNA): TGTGCCAGCAGCCAAGAAGACAGGGAGGAGACCCAGTACTTC. Translating it yields CASSQEDREETQYF.

This clonotype came up many times. At one end the junction does not follow the germline gene, possibly because of a read error. This chain links TRBV4-3 with TRBJ1-6; D gene unclear. The CDR3 contains 16 residues. The V gene's germline CDR1 is LGHNA and CDR2 YSLEER. DNA of the CDR3: TGTGCCAGCAGCCAAGGTTCCAGCTCCTATAATTCACCCCTCCACTTT. Translated: CASSQGSSSYNSPLHF.

Concerning this clonotype: The germline gene is not matched at one end of the junction; a read error may be the cause. The gene calls are TRBV20-1 and TRBJ2-7, with 10 bases matching TRBD1. Per the germline V gene, CDR1 is DFQATT and CDR2 is SNEGSKA (reference sequence). The CDR3 totals 13 residues. CDR3 amino acids: CSAGDRGLGEQYF. In DNA, the CDR3 is TGCAGTGCTGGAGACAGGGGGCTTGGCGAGCAGTACTTC.

This clonotype was found once. This chain uses TRBV9 with TRBJ1-1, with D perhaps TRBD1 (5 bases). Germline V gene sequence: CDR1 SGDLS, CDR2 YYNGEE. Trimming pared 3 bases from V and 5 bases from J, leaving 11 bases between. This CDR3 is built from 13 residues. CDR3 nucleotides: TGTGCCAGCAGCGACGTGGGGGTAACTGAAGCTTTCTTT. Translation: CASSDVGVTEAFF. Together with reference TRBV9 and TRBJ1-1, the CDR3 gives the full variable domain: DSGVTQTPKHLITATGQRVTLRCSPRSGDLSVYWYQQSLDQGLQFLIQYYNGEERAKGNILERFSAQQFPDLHSELNLSSLELGDSALYFCASSDVGVTEAFFGQGTRLTVV.

V usage is TRBV2 and J usage is TRBJ1-1; 9 bases are a match to TRBD1. CDR1 SNHLY and CDR2 FYNNEI come from the germline V gene. With 5 bases clipped from V and 5 bases from J, the junction kept 3 bases outside the gene matches. The CDR3 runs to 13 residues. The CDR3 DNA reads TGTGCCAGCAGTAGGACAGGGGTAACTGAAGCTTTCTTT. It specifies CASSRTGVTEAFF.

The V gene is TRBV13, the J gene TRBJ2-1, with TRBD2 as a possible D gene (7 bases). Germline CDR1 and CDR2: PRHDT and FYEKMQ (reference sequence). This CDR3 has 14 residues. V lost 7 bases to trimming and J lost 8 bases, with 18 bases between them. The CDR3 loop is CASTYGGGAYEQFF. The CDR3 DNA follows: TGTGCCAGCACCTACGGAGGGGGGGCCTATGAGCAGTTCTTC.

The rearrangement joins TRBV20-1 to TRBJ1-2; 10 positions match TRBD1. This CDR3 is built from 15 residues. V was clipped by 5 bases and J by 4 bases; unmatched bases: 10. CDR1 and CDR2 from the germline V gene are DFQATT and SNEGSKA (reference sequence). The CDR3 sequence is CSADDRGRPTYGYTF. The CDR3 bases are TGCAGTGCTGATGACAGGGGGCGTCCCACCTATGGCTACACCTTC.

The CDR3 here is CASKGGGATDTQYF. The CDR3 DNA reads TGTGCCAGCAAGGGCGGGGGGGCCACAGATACGCAGTATTTT. The chain employs TRBV2 and TRBJ2-3; 9 bases line up with TRBD2. The germline CDR1 and CDR2 sequences are SNHLY and FYNNEI. J lost 2 bases, V lost 7 bases, and 4 bases had no gene match. The CDR3 totals 14 residues.